This TCR beta chain is drawn from a study of blood T cell repertoires in COVID-19. Overall study context: Samples came from the United States, Italy and Spain, spanning acute and convalescent COVID-19. T cells, B-cell-depleted T cells, or PBMCs provided the cDNA or gDNA that served as material.

The sample holds one count of this clone. The germline V gene has CDR1 MGHDK and CDR2 SYGVNS. The CDR3 loop spans 16 amino acids. The V and J ends lost 8 bases and 3 bases, in that order; junction bases with no gene match: 10. Profiled with immunoSEQ multiplex PCR; TCRdb holds only in-frame clones, not every one. Of 89,000 or so clones in the sample, over 90% are singletons; the top ten hold more than 4%. The specimen was peripheral blood. The rearrangement joins TRBV25-1 to TRBJ1-6, with TRBD1 matching over 7 bases. The TCR sequence derives from a human donor with active COVID-19. The donor label of this sample is uncertain. As DNA, the CDR3 is TGTGCCAGCCTTAGAAGGGACAGAATCTATAATTCACCCCTCCACTTT. It translates to CASLRRDRIYNSPLHF.